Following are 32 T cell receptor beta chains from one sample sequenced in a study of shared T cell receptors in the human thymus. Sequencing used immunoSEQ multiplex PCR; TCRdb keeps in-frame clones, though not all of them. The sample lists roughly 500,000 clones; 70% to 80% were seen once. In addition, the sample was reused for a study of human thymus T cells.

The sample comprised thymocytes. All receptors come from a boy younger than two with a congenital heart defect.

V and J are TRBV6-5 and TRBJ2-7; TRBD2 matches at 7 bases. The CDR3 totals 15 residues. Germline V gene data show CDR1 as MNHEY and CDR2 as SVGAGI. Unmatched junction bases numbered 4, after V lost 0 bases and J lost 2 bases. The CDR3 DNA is TGTGCCAGCAGTTACTCGCTAGCGGCCCCCTACGAGCAGTACTTC. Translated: CASSYSLAAPYEQYF.

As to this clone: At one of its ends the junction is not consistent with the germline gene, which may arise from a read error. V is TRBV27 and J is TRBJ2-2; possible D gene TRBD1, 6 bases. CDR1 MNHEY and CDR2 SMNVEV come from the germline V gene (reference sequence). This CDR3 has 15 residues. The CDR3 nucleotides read TGTGCCAGCAGTTTCACACAGGGTTCCCCCGGGGAGCTGCTTTTT. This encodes CASSFTQGSPGELLF.

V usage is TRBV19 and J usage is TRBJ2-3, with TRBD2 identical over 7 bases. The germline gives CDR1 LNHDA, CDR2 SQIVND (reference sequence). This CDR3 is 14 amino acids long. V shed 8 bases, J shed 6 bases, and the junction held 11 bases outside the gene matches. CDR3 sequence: CASRSGTSEDTQYF. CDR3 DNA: TGTGCCAGTCGGAGCGGGACCAGCGAGGATACGCAGTATTTT.

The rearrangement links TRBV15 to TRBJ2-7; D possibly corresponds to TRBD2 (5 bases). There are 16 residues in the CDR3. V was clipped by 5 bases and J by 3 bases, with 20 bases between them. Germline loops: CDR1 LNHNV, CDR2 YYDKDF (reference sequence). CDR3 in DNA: TGTGCCACCAGCGGCAGAGCGGAAGAAGGGCTCTACGAGCAGTACTTC. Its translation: CATSGRAEEGLYEQYF.

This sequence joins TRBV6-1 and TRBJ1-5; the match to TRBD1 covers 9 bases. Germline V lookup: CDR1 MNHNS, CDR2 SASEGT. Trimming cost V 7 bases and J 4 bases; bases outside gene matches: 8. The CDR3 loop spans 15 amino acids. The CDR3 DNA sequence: TGTGCCAGCACCCCGGGACAGGGTCATAATCAGCCCCAGCATTTT. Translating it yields CASTPGQGHNQPQHF.

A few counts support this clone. This chain's CDR3 is CASSPGTSRQYEQYF. CDR3 coding DNA: TGTGCCAGCTCACCAGGGACTAGCAGACAGTACGAGCAGTACTTC. The V call is TRBV18, the J call TRBJ2-7; 9 nucleotides agree with TRBD2. CDR3 size: 15 residues. Germline assignment: CDR1 KGHSH and CDR2 LQKENI. V lost 2 bases, J lost 4 bases, and 6 bases stayed unmatched.

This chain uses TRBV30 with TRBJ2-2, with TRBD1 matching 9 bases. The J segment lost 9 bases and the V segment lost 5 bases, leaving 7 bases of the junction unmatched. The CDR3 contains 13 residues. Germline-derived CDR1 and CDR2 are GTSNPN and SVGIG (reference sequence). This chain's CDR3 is CAWEDRGDRELFF. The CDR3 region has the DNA TGTGCCTGGGAGGACAGGGGCGACCGGGAGCTGTTTTTT.

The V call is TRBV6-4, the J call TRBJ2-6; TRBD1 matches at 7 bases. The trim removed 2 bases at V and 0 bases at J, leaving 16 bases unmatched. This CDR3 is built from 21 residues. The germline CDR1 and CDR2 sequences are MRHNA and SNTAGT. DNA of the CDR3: TGTGCCAGCAGTGACGCGGACAGGCCCTTTCCCCTGAACTCTGGGGCCAACGTCCTGACTTTC. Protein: CASSDADRPFPLNSGANVLTF.

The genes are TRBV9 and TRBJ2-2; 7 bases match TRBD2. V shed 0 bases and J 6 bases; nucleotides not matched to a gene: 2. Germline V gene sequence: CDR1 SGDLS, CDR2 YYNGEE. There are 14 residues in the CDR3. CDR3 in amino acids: CASSVAGGSGELFF. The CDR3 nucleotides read TGTGCCAGCAGCGTAGCGGGAGGATCCGGGGAGCTGTTTTTT.

Here the CDR3 reads CAWSTPQTSTDTQYF. DNA for the CDR3: TGTGCCTGGAGTACCCCCCAAACTAGCACAGATACGCAGTATTTT. V usage is TRBV30 and J usage is TRBJ2-3; D is uncertain. The germline V gene has CDR1 GTSNPN and CDR2 SVGIG (reference sequence). This CDR3 is built from 15 residues. V lost 2 bases and J lost 0, with 12 bases in between.

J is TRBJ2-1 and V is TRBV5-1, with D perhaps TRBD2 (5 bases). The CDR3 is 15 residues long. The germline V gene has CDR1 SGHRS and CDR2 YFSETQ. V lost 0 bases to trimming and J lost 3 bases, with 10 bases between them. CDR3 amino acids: CASSLAPDFYNEQFF. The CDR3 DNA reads TGCGCCAGCAGCTTGGCCCCGGACTTCTACAATGAGCAGTTCTTC.

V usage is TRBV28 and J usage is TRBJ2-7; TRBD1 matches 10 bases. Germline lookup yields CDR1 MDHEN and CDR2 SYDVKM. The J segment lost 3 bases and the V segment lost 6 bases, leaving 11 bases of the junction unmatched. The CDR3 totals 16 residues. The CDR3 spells CASSTDFRTGGYEQYF. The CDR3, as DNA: TGTGCCAGCAGCACCGACTTCCGGACAGGGGGCTACGAGCAGTACTTC.

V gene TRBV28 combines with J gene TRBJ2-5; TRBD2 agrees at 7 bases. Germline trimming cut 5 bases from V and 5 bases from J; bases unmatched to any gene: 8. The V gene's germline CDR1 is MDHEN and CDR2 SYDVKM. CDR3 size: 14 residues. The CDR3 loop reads CASSPRGVGETQYF. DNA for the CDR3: TGTGCCAGCAGTCCCCGGGGGGTCGGGGAGACCCAGTACTTC.

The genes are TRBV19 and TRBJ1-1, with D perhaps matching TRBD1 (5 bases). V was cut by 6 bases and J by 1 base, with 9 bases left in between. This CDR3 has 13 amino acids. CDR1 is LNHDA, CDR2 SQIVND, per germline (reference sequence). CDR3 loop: CASRPTGNTEAFF. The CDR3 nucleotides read TGTGCCAGTAGGCCCACAGGGAACACTGAAGCTTTCTTT.

In DNA form, the CDR3 reads TGCAGCGCCACGGGGGGGAGAGGGGCCGAGCAGTACTTC. Translating gives CSATGGRGAEQYF. This chain connects TRBV29-1 to TRBJ2-7; 8 nucleotides agree with TRBD2. After removal of 7 bases from V and 6 bases from J, the junction contained 11 bases not matched to a gene. The CDR3 is 13 residues long. The germline CDR1 and CDR2 sequences are SQVTM and ANQGSEA.

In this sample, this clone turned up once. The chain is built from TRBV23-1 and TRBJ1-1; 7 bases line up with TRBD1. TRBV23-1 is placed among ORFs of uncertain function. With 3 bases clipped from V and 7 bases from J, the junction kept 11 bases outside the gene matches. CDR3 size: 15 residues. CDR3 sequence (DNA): TGCGCCAGCAGTCAGTGTATAAGGGGGCCGGTTGAAGCTTTCTTT. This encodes CASSQCIRGPVEAFF.

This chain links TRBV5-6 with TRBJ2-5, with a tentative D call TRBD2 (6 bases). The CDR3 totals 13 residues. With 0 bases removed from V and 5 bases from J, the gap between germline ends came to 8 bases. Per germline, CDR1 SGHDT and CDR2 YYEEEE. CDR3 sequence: CASSLVEGETQYF. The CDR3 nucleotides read TGTGCCAGCAGCTTGGTGGAGGGTGAGACCCAGTACTTC.

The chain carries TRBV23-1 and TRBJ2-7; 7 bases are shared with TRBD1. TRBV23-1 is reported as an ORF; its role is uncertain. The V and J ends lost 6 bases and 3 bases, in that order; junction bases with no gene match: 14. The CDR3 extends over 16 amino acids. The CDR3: CASRKKCDRVYYEQYF. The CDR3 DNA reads TGCGCCAGCAGGAAAAAGTGTGACAGGGTATACTACGAGCAGTACTTC.

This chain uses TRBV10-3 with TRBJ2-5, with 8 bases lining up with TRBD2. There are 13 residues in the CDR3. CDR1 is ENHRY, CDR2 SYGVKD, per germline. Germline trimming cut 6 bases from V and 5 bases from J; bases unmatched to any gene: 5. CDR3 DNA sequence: TGTGCCATCAGCGGGAGGGCCGGGGAGACCCAGTACTTC. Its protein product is CAISGRAGETQYF.

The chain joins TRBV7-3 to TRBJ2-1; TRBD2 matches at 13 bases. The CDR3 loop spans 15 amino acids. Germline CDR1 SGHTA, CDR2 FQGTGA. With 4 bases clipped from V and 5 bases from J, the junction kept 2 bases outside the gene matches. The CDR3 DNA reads TGTGCCAGCAGCTACGGGACTAGCGGGGACAATGAGCAGTTCTTC. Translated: CASSYGTSGDNEQFF.

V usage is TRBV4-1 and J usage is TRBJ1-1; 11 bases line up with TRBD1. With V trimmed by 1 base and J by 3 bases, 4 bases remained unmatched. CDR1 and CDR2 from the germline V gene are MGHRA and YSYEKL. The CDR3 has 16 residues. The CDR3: CASSQGTGGRDTEAFF. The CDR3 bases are TGCGCCAGCAGCCAAGGGACAGGGGGCCGGGACACTGAAGCTTTCTTT.

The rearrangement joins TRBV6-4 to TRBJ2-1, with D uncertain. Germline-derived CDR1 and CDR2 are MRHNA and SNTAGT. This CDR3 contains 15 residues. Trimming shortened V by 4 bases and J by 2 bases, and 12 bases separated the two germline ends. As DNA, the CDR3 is TGTGCCAGCAGTGTAGGAGTGGGTACCTACAATGAGCAGTTCTTC. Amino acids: CASSVGVGTYNEQFF.

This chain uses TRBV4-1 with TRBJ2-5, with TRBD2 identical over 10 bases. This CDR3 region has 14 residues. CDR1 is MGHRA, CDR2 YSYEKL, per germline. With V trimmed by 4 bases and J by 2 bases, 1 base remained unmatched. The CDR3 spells CASSRTSGQETQYF. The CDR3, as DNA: TGCGCCAGCAGCCGGACTAGCGGACAAGAGACCCAGTACTTC.

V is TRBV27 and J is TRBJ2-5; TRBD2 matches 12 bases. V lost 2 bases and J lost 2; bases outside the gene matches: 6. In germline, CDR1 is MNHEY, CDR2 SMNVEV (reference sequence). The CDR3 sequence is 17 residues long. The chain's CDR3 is CASSLGLAGKGQETQYF. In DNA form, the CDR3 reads TGTGCCAGCAGTTTAGGACTAGCGGGAAAGGGGCAAGAGACCCAGTACTTC.

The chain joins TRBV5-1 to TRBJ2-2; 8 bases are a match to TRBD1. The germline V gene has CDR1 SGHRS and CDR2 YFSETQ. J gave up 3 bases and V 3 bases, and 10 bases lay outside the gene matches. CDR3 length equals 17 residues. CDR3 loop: CASSSVPRGRDTGELFF. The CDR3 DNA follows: TGCGCCAGCAGCTCCGTTCCCAGGGGGCGCGACACCGGGGAGCTGTTTTTT.

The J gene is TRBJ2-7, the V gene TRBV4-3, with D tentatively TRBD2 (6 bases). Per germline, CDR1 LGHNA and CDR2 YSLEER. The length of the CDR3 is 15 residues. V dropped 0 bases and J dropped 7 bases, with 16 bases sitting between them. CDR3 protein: CASSQDYGGAGEQYF. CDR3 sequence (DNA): TGCGCCAGCAGCCAAGATTACGGCGGGGCGGGGGAGCAGTACTTC.

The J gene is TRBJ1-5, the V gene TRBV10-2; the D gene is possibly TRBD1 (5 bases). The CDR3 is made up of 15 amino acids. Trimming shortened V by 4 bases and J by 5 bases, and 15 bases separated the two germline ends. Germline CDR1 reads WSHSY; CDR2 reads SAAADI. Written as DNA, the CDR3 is TGCGCCAGCAGTGGACCCAACCCCAGGGATCAGCCCCAGCATTTT. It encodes CASSGPNPRDQPQHF.

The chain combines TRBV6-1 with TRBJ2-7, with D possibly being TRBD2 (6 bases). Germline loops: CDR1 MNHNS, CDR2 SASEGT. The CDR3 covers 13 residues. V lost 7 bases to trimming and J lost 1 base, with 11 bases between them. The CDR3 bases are TGTGCCAGCAAAAGCGGGCCGTCCTACGAGCAGTACTTC. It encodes CASKSGPSYEQYF.

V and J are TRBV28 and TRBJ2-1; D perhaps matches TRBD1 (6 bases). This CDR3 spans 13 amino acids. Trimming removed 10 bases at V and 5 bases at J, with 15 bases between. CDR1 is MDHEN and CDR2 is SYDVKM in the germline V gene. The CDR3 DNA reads TGTGCCACCTATGGACAGATCGACAATGAGCAGTTCTTC. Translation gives CATYGQIDNEQFF.

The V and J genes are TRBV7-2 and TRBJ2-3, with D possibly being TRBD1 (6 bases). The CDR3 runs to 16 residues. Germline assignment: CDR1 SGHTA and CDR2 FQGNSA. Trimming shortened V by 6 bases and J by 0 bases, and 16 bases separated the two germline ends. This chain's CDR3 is CASRLQGSSSTDTQYF. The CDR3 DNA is TGTGCCAGCAGACTACAGGGTTCCTCTAGCACAGATACGCAGTATTTT.

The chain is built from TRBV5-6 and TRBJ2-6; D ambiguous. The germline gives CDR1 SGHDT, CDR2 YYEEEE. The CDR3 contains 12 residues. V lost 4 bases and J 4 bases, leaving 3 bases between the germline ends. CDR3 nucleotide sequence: TGTGCCAGCAGCGCGGGGGCCAACGTCCTGACTTTC. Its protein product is CASSAGANVLTF. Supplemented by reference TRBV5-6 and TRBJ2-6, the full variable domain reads DAGVTQSPTHLIKTRGQQVTLRCSPKSGHDTVSWYQQALGQGPQFIFQYYEEEERQRGNFPDRFSGHQFPNYSSELNVNALLLGDSALYLCASSAGANVLTFGAGSRLTVL.

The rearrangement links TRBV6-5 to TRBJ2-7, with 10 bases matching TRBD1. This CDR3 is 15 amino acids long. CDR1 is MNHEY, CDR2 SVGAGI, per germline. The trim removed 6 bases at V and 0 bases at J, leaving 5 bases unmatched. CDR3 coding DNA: TGTGCCAGCAGCCGAGACAGGGGGCCCTCCTACGAGCAGTACTTC. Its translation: CASSRDRGPSYEQYF.